This record looks at one TCR beta chain sequence and its context. The antigen is unknown. The sample is drawn from a study of human T cells and chemical hapten exposure. The V and J ends lost 3 bases and 7 bases, in that order; junction bases with no gene match: 5. The CDR3 runs to 16 residues. Germline-derived CDR1 and CDR2 are LGHNA and YSLEER. TCRdb used MiXCR to reprocess the RACE reads, holding one entry per CDR3 protein. The sample has around 74,000 distinct CDR3 sequences, around 30% seen once. As to time point: patch test 1, 2 weeks after DPC sensitization. As to treatment: therapeutic diphenylcyclopropenone sensitization with weekly scalp DPC. Study-level results: Counts of TCRs above 1 in 1000 frequency stayed unchanged with DPC sensitization.

The input for sequencing was whole blood, taken in connection with sensitization to the hapten diphenylcyclopropenone (DPC). This receptor was identified in a middle-aged man with alopecia areata. Some clones in this sample may be carry-over from other donors' samples. The J gene is TRBJ2-1, the V gene TRBV4-3, with TRBD2 identical over 14 bases. The CDR3 region is CASSQGTSGRRNEQFF. The CDR3 coding sequence is TGCGCCAGCAGCCAGGGGACTAGCGGGAGAAGGAATGAGCAGTTCTTC.